The rows below give T cell receptor beta chains drawn from one sample of a study of cytomegalovirus exposure and HLA in healthy donors. Clones were sequenced by immunoSEQ multiplex PCR, and TCRdb holds only the in-frame ones, with some missing. The data hold roughly 68,000 clones, with roughly 73% observed a single time. The material sequenced was PBMCs. These receptors all stem from a male donor in good health and CMV-seropositive. Each CDR3 is given with its conserved first and last residue. D genes are given only for firm matches. Size is omitted from some rows. Given values are once, few, many or a class for expanded clones.

J gene	V gene	clone size	D gene	CDR3 DNA	CDR3 protein
TRBJ1-1	TRBV6-5	-	-	TGTGCCAGCAGTTACTCAGGACAACCGAACACTGAAGCTTTCTTT	CASSYSGQPNTEAFF
TRBJ1-1	TRBV6-5	-	-	TGTGCCAGCACGCCGGGGGGAGCGGCGAACACTGAAGCTTTCTTT	CASTPGGAANTEAFF
TRBJ2-5	TRBV7-9	-	TRBD2	TGTGCCAGCAGCTTTCTAGCGGGAGAGGAGACCCAGTACTTC	CASSFLAGEETQYF
TRBJ2-3	TRBV5-1	few	TRBD2	TGCGCCAGCAGCCCGGGGGGGCCCGGTTTAAGCACAGATACGCAGTATTTT	CASSPGGPGLSTDTQYF
TRBJ1-4	TRBV6-5	-	-	TGTGCCAGCACCCGGGGGGGAACTAATGAAAAACTGTTTTTT	CASTRGGTNEKLFF
TRBJ1-4	TRBV30	few	TRBD1	TGTGCCTGGAGCAAACAGGGGGGGGAAAAACTGTTTTTT	CAWSKQGGEKLFF
TRBJ1-6	TRBV7-6	-	-	TGTGCCAGCAGCGGTGGTCAGAGGAGCTCCTATAATTCACCCCTCCACTTT	CASSGGQRSSYNSPLHF
TRBJ2-1	TRBV6-4	once	-	TGTGCCAGCACCAGCGGGTACGGAAACGATGAGCAGTTCTTC	CASTSGYGNDEQFF
TRBJ1-2	TRBV14	-	TRBD1	TGTGCCAGCAGATCAGGACAGGGGAGAATGGGTGGCTACACCTTC	CASRSGQGRMGGYTF
TRBJ2-5	TRBV29-1	-	TRBD2	TGCAGCGTTGAAGAACGGGGAGGGCAAGAGACCCAGTACTTC	CSVEERGGQETQYF
TRBJ2-7	TRBV5-1	-	-	TGCGCCAGCAGCCAGAACAGGGGGGGATCCTACGAGCAGTACTTC	CASSQNRGGSYEQYF
TRBJ2-7	TRBV28	few	TRBD1	TGTGCCAGCAGTTTAGAGATGGGACAGGTCGGTTACGAGCAGTACTTC	CASSLEMGQVGYEQYF
TRBJ1-6	TRBV19	medium-sized	-	TGTGCCAGTAGTGGCGGTTCGGGGGTTATGTCCTCGTATAATTCACCCCTCCACTTT	CASSGGSGVMSSYNSPLHF
TRBJ1-4	TRBV7-9	-	-	TGTGCCAGCAGCTTAGCGTTGGGCGAAAAACTGTTTTTT	CASSLALGEKLFF
TRBJ1-5	TRBV15	-	-	TGTGCCACCTCTGAAGATCGGGGCAATCAGCCCCAGCATTTT	CATSEDRGNQPQHF
TRBJ2-7	TRBV5-1	-	-	TGCGCCAGCAGCTCCTTTCTTGACAGTTACTACGAGCAGTACTTC	CASSSFLDSYYEQYF
TRBJ1-1	TRBV28	-	TRBD1	TGTGCCACTACCCCACAGGGGGAGGTGATCGCTGAAGCTTTCTTT	CATTPQGEVIAEAFF
TRBJ2-5	TRBV5-6	-	-	TGTGCCAGCAGCCGAGAGATGGAAGAGACCCAGTACTTC	CASSREMEETQYF
TRBJ2-1	TRBV7-9	-	TRBD2	TGTGCCAGCAGCAAGACTAGCGGGGGGTTAAATGAGCAGTTCTTC	CASSKTSGGLNEQFF
TRBJ1-1	TRBV7-6	-	TRBD1	TGTGCCAGCAGCCCCACAGGGGGCGAGGCTGAAGCTTTCTTT	CASSPTGGEAEAFF
TRBJ2-5	TRBV6-5	-	TRBD2	TGTGCCAGCAGTTACTTAGCGGGGGTCCAAGAGACCCAGTACTTC	CASSYLAGVQETQYF
TRBJ2-1	TRBV5-1	-	TRBD2	TGCGCCAGCAGCTTTACGGGGGGGCAGAACAATGAGCAGTTCTTC	CASSFTGGQNNEQFF
TRBJ1-3	TRBV19	-	-	TGTGCCAGTCGAGTCGGAAACACCATATATTTT	CASRVGNTIYF
TRBJ2-1	TRBV9	-	TRBD2	TGTGCCAGCAGCGCCGGGACTAGCGGGGGGAACAATGAGCAGTTCTTC	CASSAGTSGGNNEQFF
TRBJ1-2	TRBV29-1	-	-	TGCAGCGTTGAAGGCGGACAGCTCTATGGCTACACCTTC	CSVEGGQLYGYTF
TRBJ1-1	TRBV7-2	-	-	TGTGCCAGCAGCTTAGGAGCCACTGAAGCTTTCTTT	CASSLGATEAFF
TRBJ1-1	TRBV6-5	-	-	TGTGCCAGCAGTTACAGGGGGGGGCGGACTGAAGCTTTCTTT	CASSYRGGRTEAFF
TRBJ2-7	TRBV7-9	-	TRBD2	TGTGCCAGCAGCTTGCCGACTAGCGGAGAAATCCAGAGCTCCTACGAGCAGTACTTC	CASSLPTSGEIQSSYEQYF
TRBJ1-2	TRBV5-1	-	TRBD1	TGCGCCAGCAGCCCGGACAGGGTGGAAGGCTACACCTTC	CASSPDRVEGYTF
TRBJ2-2	TRBV11-2	-	-	TGTGCCAGCAGCTTAGATCGGGCAGGGTGGGACACCGGGGAGCTGTTTTTT	CASSLDRAGWDTGELFF
TRBJ1-6	TRBV7-8	-	TRBD1	TGTGCCAGCAGCCCTACAGGGGTTAATTCACCCCTCCACTTT	CASSPTGVNSPLHF
TRBJ1-5	TRBV2	-	-	TGTGCCAGCAGTGAAGGGGGGGGGCAGCCCCAGCATTTT	CASSEGGGQPQHF
TRBJ1-3	TRBV5-6	-	-	TGTGCCAGCAGCTTGGGGGGCCTCTCTGGAAACACCATATATTTT	CASSLGGLSGNTIYF
TRBJ1-1	TRBV30	-	-	TGTGCCTGGAGTGTAAGCGGCAGGGGATACACTGAAGCTTTCTTT	CAWSVSGRGYTEAFF
TRBJ2-7	TRBV27	-	TRBD2	TGTGCCAGCAGAAGGACTAGCGGGGGGTCACACTCCTACGAGCAGTACTTC	CASRRTSGGSHSYEQYF
TRBJ2-7	TRBV7-3	-	TRBD1	TGTGCCAGCAGCTTAAAGGCAGGGGGCCCCCACGAGCAGTACTTC	CASSLKAGGPHEQYF
TRBJ1-1	TRBV27	-	-	TGTGCCAGCAGTCCAACAGGGTGGGTCGCTGAAGCTTTCTTT	CASSPTGWVAEAFF
TRBJ2-7	TRBV6-1	-	TRBD1	TGTGCCAGCAGTAACCCGGGACAGGGGACCTACGAGCAGTACTTC	CASSNPGQGTYEQYF
TRBJ1-2	TRBV5-8	-	-	TGTGCCAGCAGCTTGTTAGGTTCGGGCTATGGCTACACCTTC	CASSLLGSGYGYTF
TRBJ2-1	TRBV9	-	TRBD2	TGTGCCAGCAGCCCTCGGGGGGGCATATTCAATGAGCAGTTCTTC	CASSPRGGIFNEQFF
TRBJ2-7	TRBV6-5	-	TRBD1	TGTGCCAGCAAGCCGGGACAGGGGGTCTACGAGCAGTACTTC	CASKPGQGVYEQYF